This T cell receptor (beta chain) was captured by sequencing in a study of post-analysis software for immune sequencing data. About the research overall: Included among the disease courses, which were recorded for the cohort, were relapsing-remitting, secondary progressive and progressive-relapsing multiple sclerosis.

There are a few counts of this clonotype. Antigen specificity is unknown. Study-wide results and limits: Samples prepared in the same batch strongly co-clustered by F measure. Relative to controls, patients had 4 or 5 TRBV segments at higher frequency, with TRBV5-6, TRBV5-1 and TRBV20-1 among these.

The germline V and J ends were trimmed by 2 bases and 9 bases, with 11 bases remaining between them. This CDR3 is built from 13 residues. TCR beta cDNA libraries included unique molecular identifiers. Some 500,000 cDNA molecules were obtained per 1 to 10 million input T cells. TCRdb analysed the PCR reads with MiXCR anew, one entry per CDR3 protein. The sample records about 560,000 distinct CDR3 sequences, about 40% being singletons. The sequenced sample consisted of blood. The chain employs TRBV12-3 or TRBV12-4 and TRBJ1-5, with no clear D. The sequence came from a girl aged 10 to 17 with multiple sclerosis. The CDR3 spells CASSLRVFRPQHF. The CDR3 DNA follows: TGTGCCAGCAGTTTAAGGGTATTCCGGCCCCAGCATTTT.